These 15 T cell receptor beta chains came from one sample sequenced in a study of CD8 T cells in ankylosing spondylitis. Whole-study results and caveats: Blood of patients with ankylosing spondylitis appeared to be characterized by a TCR beta motif of eight highly homologous variants.

Their antigens are not known. TCRdb recomputed calls from the 5' RACE reads with MiXCR, one row per CDR3 protein. This table holds 200,000 to 250,000 distinct CDR3 sequences, about 17% found once. What was sequenced was blood, either unsorted or a sorted T cell fraction (not recorded which). All receptors come from a male donor with ankylosing spondylitis.

The genes are TRBV4-3 and TRBJ2-7; D tentatively reads TRBD1 or TRBD2 (7 bases each). CDR3 size: 15 residues. From germline, CDR1 is LGHNA and CDR2 YSLEER. V gave up 2 bases and J gave up 1 base, with 12 bases separating them. The CDR3 coding sequence is TGCGCCAGCAGCCAAAGCGGGGACAGATCCTACGAGCAGTACTTC. Protein product: CASSQSGDRSYEQYF.

This chain links TRBV20-1 with TRBJ2-1; 10 bases are shared with TRBD1. This CDR3 is built from 14 residues. V lost 1 base, J lost 8 bases, and 5 bases stayed unmatched. The germline gives CDR1 DFQATT, CDR2 SNEGSKA (reference sequence). The CDR3 is CSARGGQGRDEQFF. CDR3 bases: TGCAGTGCTAGAGGGGGACAGGGGCGCGATGAGCAGTTCTTC.

In this sample, this clonotype turned up a few times. In nucleotides, the CDR3 is TGTGCCACCGACCTCTGGGCGGAGGGCTACACCTTC. Translating gives CATDLWAEGYTF. The chain carries TRBV6-1 and TRBJ1-2; unclear D gene. V was shortened by 10 bases and J by 8 bases, with 17 bases between the two germline ends. CDR3 length: 12 residues. Germline V lookup: CDR1 MNHNS, CDR2 SASEGT.

The genes are TRBV6-2 or TRBV6-3 and TRBJ2-2, with TRBD2 matching over 7 bases. This CDR3 is built from 17 residues. Looked up from germline, CDR1 is MNHEY and CDR2 is SVGEGT. Trimming took 2 bases from V and 4 from J; bases not matched to a gene: 10. The DNA for the CDR3 is TGTGCCAGCAGTTACCCCTACGGGGGGATGGTCACCGGGGAGCTGTTTTTT. Protein: CASSYPYGGMVTGELFF.

There are a few counts of this clonotype. This chain uses TRBV5-1 with TRBJ1-2, with D perhaps TRBD1 (5 bases). The CDR3 totals 14 residues. Germline V gives CDR1 SGHRS, CDR2 YFSETQ. Trimming took off 0 bases at V and 7 bases at J, with 13 bases between the two ends. The CDR3 bases are TGCGCCAGCAGCTTGGAAACTGGGACGGGTGGCTACACCTTC. Translated: CASSLETGTGGYTF.

The chain is built from TRBV29-1 and TRBJ2-1; no clear D gene. V shed 2 bases and J shed 10 bases, with 12 bases lying between them. Germline loops: CDR1 SQVTM, CDR2 ANQGSEA. This CDR3 is built from 12 residues. For the CDR3, the DNA is TGCAGCGTTGAACTCGCCCTCTGGGAGCAGTTCTTC. The encoded protein is CSVELALWEQFF.

This clonotype has only a few counts. The CDR3 loop is CASSFDRGATGELFF. CDR3 nucleotide sequence: TGCGCCAGCAGCTTTGACAGGGGCGCCACCGGGGAGCTGTTTTTT. The J gene is TRBJ2-2, the V gene TRBV4-1; TRBD1 agrees at 8 bases. This CDR3 has 15 residues. Trimming cost V 5 bases and J 4 bases; bases outside gene matches: 6. In germline, CDR1 is MGHRA, CDR2 YSYEKL.

The sample holds many counts of this clonotype. The rearrangement uses TRBV12-3 or TRBV12-4 and TRBJ2-5, with no clear D. The CDR3 consists of 11 residues. V was shortened by 5 bases and J by 0 bases, with 1 base between the two germline ends. The CDR3 spells CASSDQETQYF. CDR3 bases: TGTGCCAGCAGTGACCAAGAGACCCAGTACTTC.

This clonotype has a single count. Germline and junction disagree at one end, which may indicate a read error. The rearrangement uses TRBV5-5 and TRBJ2-7, with D perhaps TRBD2 (5 bases). Per the germline V gene, CDR1 is SGHKS and CDR2 is YYEKEE (reference sequence). The CDR3 contains 15 residues. CDR3: CTSSLDLGSSYEQYF. The CDR3 DNA sequence: TGTACCAGCAGCTTGGATCTAGGGAGCTCCTACGAGCAGTACTTC.

This clonotype was counted only a few times. The J gene is TRBJ2-1, the V gene TRBV30, with 7 bases matching TRBD2. This CDR3 contains 17 residues. Unmatched junction bases numbered 13, after V lost 3 bases and J lost 2 bases. Germline-derived CDR1 and CDR2 are GTSNPN and SVGIG (reference sequence). CDR3 in DNA: TGTGCCTGGAGCGCGGACGGGGACGGGGGGACCTACAATGAGCAGTTCTTC. Its protein product is CAWSADGDGGTYNEQFF.

This clonotype appeared a few times. In nucleotides, the CDR3 is TGTGCCAGCAGTTCAATTCATCAGGGGGCTAGCCAGCCCCAGCATTTT. This encodes CASSSIHQGASQPQHF. The gene calls are TRBV27 and TRBJ1-5; 8 bases match TRBD1. Germline CDR1 MNHEY, CDR2 SMNVEV (reference sequence). Trimming removed 4 bases from V and 7 bases from J; junction bases left unmatched: 12. The length of the CDR3 is 16 residues.

The chain couples TRBV6-1 to TRBJ1-4; unclear D gene. Between the trimmed V and J ends, which lost 4 bases and 0 bases, there was a span of 12 bases. The length of the CDR3 is 16 residues. The germline V gene has CDR1 MNHNS and CDR2 SASEGT. The CDR3 loop reads CASSVPILATNEKLFF. The CDR3 coding sequence is TGTGCCAGCAGTGTTCCCATTCTTGCAACTAATGAAAAACTGTTTTTT.

This clonotype was counted between two and nine times. The V gene is TRBV10-3, the J gene TRBJ2-7; D assignment may be TRBD1 or TRBD2 (5 bases each). The germline V gene encodes CDR1 ENHRY and CDR2 SYGVKD. The CDR3 covers 16 residues. V was trimmed by 6 bases and J by 6 bases, leaving 24 bases between them. The CDR3 is CAIRDAREGRGGEQYF. CDR3 DNA sequence: TGTGCCATCAGAGACGCCCGTGAGGGGCGAGGAGGCGAGCAGTACTTC.

The chain uses TRBV5-4 and TRBJ2-3; a weak D match, TRBD2 (6 bases). This CDR3 is 16 amino acids long. In germline, CDR1 is SGHNT, CDR2 YYREEE (reference sequence). The V end was cut by 3 bases, the J end by 6 bases, with 20 bases between. In DNA, the CDR3 is TGTGCCAGCAGCTCCCGCTCGGACCCTCGGGAGGATACGCAGTATTTT. Translated: CASSSRSDPREDTQYF.

This clonotype was seen more than once but under ten times. The J gene is TRBJ1-6, the V gene TRBV21-1; the table gives TRBD1 as D, unverified against the DNA. TRBV21-1 constitutes a pseudogene. The CDR3 runs to 21 residues. The CDR3 nucleotides are TGTGCCAGCAGCACCCTCACCCGGACAGGGACGATAAGCTCCTATAATTCACCCCTCCACTTT. Its translation is CASSTLTRTGTISSYNSPLHF.